The 21 T cell receptor beta chains below all came from one sample that was sequenced in a study of regulatory and conventional T cells in RAG deficiency. The protocol was immunoSEQ multiplex PCR, while the TCRdb copy is restricted to in-frame clones and leaves out a portion. The top ten clones hold 1.4% of a sample with some 8,800 clones, about 94% of them seen once. The sorted conventional CD4+ T cells were CD25-low and CD127-high, with genomic DNA sequenced. The sequenced sample was CD4+ effector T cells sorted from blood. These receptors came from a human donor with RAG deficiency presenting as severe combined immunodeficiency.

The rearrangement uses TRBV27 and TRBJ1-1; 7 positions agree with TRBD1. After removal of 5 bases from V and 11 bases from J, the junction contained 8 bases not matched to a gene. The germline V gene has CDR1 MNHEY and CDR2 SMNVEV (reference sequence). The CDR3 loop spans 12 amino acids. The CDR3 region has the DNA TGTGCCAGCAGTCCCAGGACAGGCCGGGCTTTCTTT. Encoded protein: CASSPRTGRAFF.

J is TRBJ1-2 and V is TRBV15; D is undetermined. CDR1 LNHNV and CDR2 YYDKDF come from the germline V gene (reference sequence). V gave up 1 base and J gave up 0 bases, with 0 bases separating them. The CDR3 has 12 amino acids. The DNA of the CDR3 is TGTGCCACCAGCAGAGCTAACTATGGCTACACCTTC. This sequence encodes CATSRANYGYTF.

V gene TRBV7-2 combines with J gene TRBJ2-3; D perhaps matches TRBD2 (7 bases). Germline CDR1 and CDR2: SGHTA and FQGNSA. V lost 8 bases, J lost 5 bases, and 14 bases lay in between. The CDR3 length is 13 residues. The chain's CDR3 is CASWGGHRDTQYF. The CDR3 DNA reads as TGTGCCAGCTGGGGGGGGCATAGAGATACGCAGTATTTT. Full variable domain (rest looked up from reference TRBV7-2 and TRBJ2-3): GAGVSQSPSNKVTEKGKDVELRCDPISGHTALYWYRQSLGQGLEFLIYFQGNSAPDKSGLPSDRFSAERTGGSVSTLTIQRTQQEDSAVYLCASWGGHRDTQYFGPGTRLTVL.

This clone has a single count. The chain links TRBV15 to TRBJ2-4; TRBD1 might be the D (6 bases). The CDR3 extends over 14 amino acids. The germline CDR1 and CDR2 sequences are LNHNV and YYDKDF (reference sequence). The V end was cut by 2 bases, the J end by 7 bases, with 12 bases between. CDR3 bases: TGTGCCACCAGCAGACCACAGGGTCGGAACATTCAGTACTTC. This gives the protein CATSRPQGRNIQYF. The variable domain in full, with the rest retrieved from reference TRBV15 and TRBJ2-4, is DAMVIQNPRYQVTQFGKPVTLSCSQTLNHNVMYWYQQKSSQAPKLLFHYYDKDFNNEADTPDNFQSRRPNTSFCFLDIRSPGLGDTAMYLCATSRPQGRNIQYFGAGTRLSVL.

The J gene is TRBJ2-3, the V gene TRBV30; D is possibly TRBD1 (6 bases). Trimming removed 2 bases from V and 4 bases from J, with 10 bases in between. Germline lookup yields CDR1 GTSNPN and CDR2 SVGIG (reference sequence). The CDR3 is 13 amino acids. The CDR3 loop reads CAWSYGGADTQYF. DNA for the CDR3: TGTGCCTGGAGTTATGGGGGCGCAGATACGCAGTATTTT. Supplemented by reference TRBV30 and TRBJ2-3, the full variable domain reads SQTIHQWPATLVQPVGSPLSLECTVEGTSNPNLYWYRQAAGRGLQLLFYSVGIGQISSEVPQNLSASRPQDRQFILSSKKLLLSDSGFYLCAWSYGGADTQYFGPGTRLTVL.

The chain carries TRBV10-3 and TRBJ2-7; 7 bases fit TRBD1. This CDR3 has 11 residues. The ends lost 10 bases at V and 2 bases at J; junction bases unmatched: 2. Germline loops: CDR1 ENHRY, CDR2 SYGVKD. For the CDR3, the DNA is TGTGCCACCGGGACAGCCTACGAGCAGTACTTC. Amino acids: CATGTAYEQYF.

J is TRBJ2-3 and V is TRBV10-3; D call uncertain. V dropped 4 bases and J dropped 2 bases, with 10 bases sitting between them. Germline V gene sequence: CDR1 ENHRY, CDR2 SYGVKD. There are 14 residues in the CDR3. The CDR3 DNA follows: TGTGCCATCAGTGCCCTGCAGGTCACAGATACGCAGTATTTT. Encoded protein: CAISALQVTDTQYF.

This rearrangement joins TRBV5-1 to TRBJ2-1, with TRBD2 as a possible D gene (6 bases). The CDR3 sequence is 14 residues long. CDR1 SGHRS and CDR2 YFSETQ come from the germline V gene. V lost 0 bases, J lost 4 bases, and 8 bases lay in between. The CDR3 is CASSLGGVYNEQFF. In nucleotides, the CDR3 is TGCGCCAGCAGCTTGGGCGGGGTATACAATGAGCAGTTCTTC.

The rearrangement joins TRBV5-4 to TRBJ1-1, with TRBD1 matching 9 bases. The CDR3 extends over 15 amino acids. The germline CDR1 and CDR2 sequences are SGHNT and YYREEE (reference sequence). After removal of 1 base from V and 5 bases from J, the junction contained 6 bases not matched to a gene. Here the CDR3 reads CASSLPYRGRTEAFF. CDR3 bases: TGTGCCAGCAGCTTGCCCTACAGGGGGCGAACTGAAGCTTTCTTT.

The V and J genes are TRBV19 and TRBJ2-1; D not resolved. Trimming cost V 5 bases and J 3 bases, with 14 bases left between them. This CDR3 has 15 residues. The germline gives CDR1 LNHDA, CDR2 SQIVND (reference sequence). CDR3 nucleotide sequence: TGTGCCAGTAGTCCCGTTGAGTCCCTCTACAATGAGCAGTTCTTC. It translates to CASSPVESLYNEQFF.

This sequence joins TRBV4-2 and TRBJ2-2; TRBD1 might be the D (6 bases). CDR1 is LGHNA, CDR2 YNFKEQ, per germline. CDR3 length equals 14 residues. With 4 bases removed from V and 1 base from J, the gap between germline ends came to 7 bases. CDR3 DNA: TGTGCCAGCAGCCCGGGACAGAACACCGGGGAGCTGTTTTTT. This encodes CASSPGQNTGELFF.

The chain couples TRBV7-8 to TRBJ2-7; D might be TRBD1 (6 bases). V was shortened by 0 bases and J by 3 bases, with 6 bases between the two germline ends. CDR3 length equals 13 residues. Germline V gene data show CDR1 as SGHVS and CDR2 as FQNEAQ. CDR3 sequence (DNA): TGTGCCAGCAGCTTAGCAGGGGGCTACGAGCAGTACTTC. Translating gives CASSLAGGYEQYF.

The chain employs TRBV7-9 and TRBJ2-5, with 11 bases that match TRBD1. The CDR3 extends over 15 amino acids. V dropped 5 bases and J dropped 3; count of bases not matched to a gene: 5. The V gene's germline CDR1 is SEHNR and CDR2 FQNEAQ (reference sequence). The CDR3 DNA reads as TGTGCCAGCAGCCTCCGGACAGGGGGCAAAGAGACCCAGTACTTC. It translates to CASSLRTGGKETQYF. The variable domain in full, completed from reference TRBV7-9 and TRBJ2-5, reads DTGVSQNPRHKITKRGQNVTFRCDPISEHNRLYWYRQTLGQGPEFLTYFQNEAQLEKSRLLSDRFSAERPKGSFSTLEIQRTEQGDSAMYLCASSLRTGGKETQYFGPGTRLLVL.

This rearrangement joins TRBV5-1 to TRBJ2-1; no clear D. The germline V and J ends were trimmed by 0 bases and 3 bases, with 4 bases remaining between them. CDR1 is SGHRS and CDR2 is YFSETQ in the germline V gene. This CDR3 is built from 13 residues. As DNA, the CDR3 is TGCGCCAGCAGCTTGGACTACTACAATGAGCAGTTCTTC. As protein: CASSLDYYNEQFF.

V and J are TRBV19 and TRBJ1-1; D is perhaps TRBD1 (6 bases). Trimming took off 3 bases at V and 1 base at J, with 18 bases between the two ends. The CDR3 is made up of 17 amino acids. In germline, CDR1 is LNHDA, CDR2 SQIVND (reference sequence). The CDR3 DNA sequence: TGTGCCAGTAGTATCCCGCTTATAGGGGGGAAGAACACTGAAGCTTTCTTT. This gives the protein CASSIPLIGGKNTEAFF.

J is TRBJ2-7 and V is TRBV9; 8 positions agree with TRBD1. Germline V gene sequence: CDR1 SGDLS, CDR2 YYNGEE. This CDR3 is 15 amino acids long. The J segment lost 6 bases and the V segment lost 4 bases, leaving 12 bases of the junction unmatched. In nucleotides, the CDR3 is TGTGCCAGCAGCAACAGGGGGACACAAGGATCCGAGCAGTACTTC. Its protein is CASSNRGTQGSEQYF.

This rearrangement joins TRBV19 to TRBJ1-4; D not resolved. The CDR3 is made up of 11 amino acids. With 1 base removed from V and 8 bases from J, the gap between germline ends came to 2 bases. The germline CDR1 and CDR2 sequences are LNHDA and SQIVND (reference sequence). CDR3 protein: CASSIGEKLFF. CDR3 sequence (DNA): TGTGCCAGTAGTATAGGAGAAAAACTGTTTTTT.

This clone showed up just a few times. The chain is built from TRBV15 and TRBJ2-1; D remains unclear. The CDR3 has 14 amino acids. Per the germline V gene, CDR1 is LNHNV and CDR2 is YYDKDF (reference sequence). Trimming pared 0 bases from V and 6 bases from J, leaving 9 bases between. CDR3 sequence: CATSRDRASNEQFF. DNA for the CDR3: TGTGCCACCAGCAGAGATCGGGCGTCCAATGAGCAGTTCTTC.

V is TRBV14 and J is TRBJ2-7, with 9 bases aligning to TRBD1. Germline CDR1 SGHDN, CDR2 FVKESK. CDR3 size: 16 residues. The J segment lost 3 bases and the V segment lost 4 bases, leaving 10 bases of the junction unmatched. In nucleotides, the CDR3 is TGTGCCAGCAGCCGCCTACCGGGACAGGGTCACTACGAGCAGTACTTC. Amino acid sequence: CASSRLPGQGHYEQYF. The full variable domain, in which reference TRBV14 and TRBJ2-7 provide the parts outside the CDR3, is EAGVTQFPSHSVIEKGQTVTLRCDPISGHDNLYWYRRVMGKEIKFLLHFVKESKQDESGMPNNRFLAERTGGTYSTLKVQPAELEDSGVYFCASSRLPGQGHYEQYFGPGTRLTVT.

The genes are TRBV5-1 and TRBJ2-7, with 7 bases that match TRBD1. The CDR3 contains 16 residues. The V segment lost 1 base and the J segment 4 bases; nucleotides outside the gene matches: 11. Germline CDR1 is SGHRS and CDR2 is YFSETQ. As DNA, the CDR3 is TGCGCCAGCAGCTTGATCACAGGGGCGACGTCGTACGAGCAGTACTTC. This encodes CASSLITGATSYEQYF.

This clone was detected once. The chain has TRBV25-1 and TRBJ1-4, with TRBD1 as a possible D gene (6 bases). Trimming removed 5 bases from V and 8 bases from J, with 15 bases in between. CDR1 and CDR2 (germline): MGHDK, SYGVNS. The CDR3 sequence is 14 residues long. The CDR3 here is CASSYNRGREKLFF. The CDR3 nucleotides are TGTGCCAGCAGTTATAACCGGGGGCGCGAAAAACTGTTTTTT.